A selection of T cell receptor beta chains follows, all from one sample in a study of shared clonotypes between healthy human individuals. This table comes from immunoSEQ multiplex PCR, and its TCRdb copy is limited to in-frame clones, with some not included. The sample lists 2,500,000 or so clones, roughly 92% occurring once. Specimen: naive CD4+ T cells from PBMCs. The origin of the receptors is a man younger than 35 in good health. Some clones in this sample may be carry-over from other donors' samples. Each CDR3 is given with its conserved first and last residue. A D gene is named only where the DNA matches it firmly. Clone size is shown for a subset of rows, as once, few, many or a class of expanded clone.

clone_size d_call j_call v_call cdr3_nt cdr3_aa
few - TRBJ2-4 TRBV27 TGTGCCAGCAGTTTCGGGCAGACAAACATTCAGTACTTC CASSFGQTNIQYF
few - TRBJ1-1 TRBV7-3 TGTGCCAGCAGCTTGGAGAGACTGAACACTGAAGCTTTCTTT CASSLERLNTEAFF
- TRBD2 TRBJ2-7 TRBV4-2 TGTGCCAGCAGCCACCTCACCGGGACTACTTCCTACGAGCAGTACTTC CASSHLTGTTSYEQYF
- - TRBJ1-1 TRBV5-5 TGTGCCAGCAGCTTGTGGGGCGGCCCCATGAACACTGAAGCTTTCTTT CASSLWGGPMNTEAFF
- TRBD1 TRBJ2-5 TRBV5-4 TGTGCCAGCAGCGCAGCCGGGACAGGGAGACAGACCCAGTACTTC CASSAAGTGRQTQYF
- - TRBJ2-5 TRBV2 TGTGCCAGCAGCCGGCCCCTGGGGAGGGAGACCCAGTACTTC CASSRPLGRETQYF
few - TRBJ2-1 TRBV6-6 TGTGCCAGCAGTTACCAGGGAAATGAGCAGTTCTTC CASSYQGNEQFF
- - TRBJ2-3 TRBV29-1 TGCAGCGTTGACAGGGGTGAGGATACGCAGTATTTT CSVDRGEDTQYF
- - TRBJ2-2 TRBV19 TGTGCCAGTAGTATTTGGCAGTTGAACACCGGGGAGCTGTTTTTT CASSIWQLNTGELFF
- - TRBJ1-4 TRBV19 TGTGCCAGTAGTACGACATGGAGTGGAGAAAAACTGTTTTTT CASSTTWSGEKLFF
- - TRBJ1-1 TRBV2 TGTGCCAGCAGTGAAGTCCTAGGGAACACTGAAGCTTTCTTT CASSEVLGNTEAFF
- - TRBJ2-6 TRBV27 TGTGCCAGCTTGCCTTCCTTTACCAGGCTCCTGGGCTCTGGGGCCAACGTCCTGACTTTC CASLPSFTRLLGSGANVLTF
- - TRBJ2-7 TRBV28 TGTGCCAGCGGAGCAGGAGCCTACGAGCAGTACTTC CASGAGAYEQYF
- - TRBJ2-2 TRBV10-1 TGCGCCAGCAGTGAGTCTCTGCCGACCGGGGAGCTGTTTTTT CASSESLPTGELFF
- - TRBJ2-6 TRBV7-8 TGTGCCAGCACAGGAACGGGGTTGCGTTTGGGGGCCAACGTCCTGACTTTC CASTGTGLRLGANVLTF
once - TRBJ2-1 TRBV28 TGTGCCAGCAGTTTAGGAACAGGGTCGATAATAGCAAACTACAATGAGCAGTTCTTC CASSLGTGSIIANYNEQFF
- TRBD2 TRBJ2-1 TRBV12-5 TGTGCTAGTGGTCGTAGGGAGGGAAAGGTGAATGAGCAGTTCTTC CASGRREGKVNEQFF
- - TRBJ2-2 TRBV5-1 TGCGCCAGCAGCTTCCAGGGCACCGGGGAGCTGTTTTTT CASSFQGTGELFF
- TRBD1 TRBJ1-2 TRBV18 TGTGCCAGCTCACCAACTCGACAGGGGATTTATGGCTACACCTTC CASSPTRQGIYGYTF
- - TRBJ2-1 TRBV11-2 TGTGCCAGCAGCTTAGAGGTGGCTGAGCAGTTCTTC CASSLEVAEQFF
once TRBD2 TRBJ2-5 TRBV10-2 TGCGCCAGCAGTTATAGCGGGCTTCAAGAGACCCAGTACTTC CASSYSGLQETQYF
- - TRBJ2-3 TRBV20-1 TGCAGTGCACATATTCCCGATACGCAGTATTTT CSAHIPDTQYF
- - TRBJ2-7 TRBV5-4 TGTGCCAGCAGCCCGAATCGGGGGTACGAGCAGTACTTC CASSPNRGYEQYF
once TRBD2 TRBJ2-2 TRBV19 TGTGCCAGTAGTGCGGGAGGGCTGAACACCGGGGAGCTGTTTTTT CASSAGGLNTGELFF
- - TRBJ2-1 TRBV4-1 TGCGCCAGCAGCCAAGATATCGCTAGCTCCTACAATGAGCAGTTCTTC CASSQDIASSYNEQFF
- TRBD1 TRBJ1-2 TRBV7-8 TGTGCCAGCAGCTCCCTTATGGGGGCAGGGGGGTATGGCTACACCTTC CASSSLMGAGGYGYTF
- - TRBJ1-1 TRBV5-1 TGCGCCAGCAGCTTGGGGGGTGTAACTGAAGCTTTCTTT CASSLGGVTEAFF
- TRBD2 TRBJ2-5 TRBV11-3 TGTGCCAGCAGCTCGGGACTAGCGGGATGGGAGACCCAGTACTTC CASSSGLAGWETQYF
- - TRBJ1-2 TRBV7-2 TGTGCCAGCAGCCCCGCGGGGGGCAAAGCTAACTATGGCTACACCTTC CASSPAGGKANYGYTF
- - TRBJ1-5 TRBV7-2 TGTGCCAGCAGCCAACCAGGAGGGAATCAGCCCCAGCATTTT CASSQPGGNQPQHF
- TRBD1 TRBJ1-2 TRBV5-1 TGCGCCAGCAGCCTGGGACAGGGAAACTATGGCTACACCTTC CASSLGQGNYGYTF
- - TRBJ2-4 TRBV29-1 TGCAGCGTTGGGTTACTAGCCAAAAACATTCAGTACTTC CSVGLLAKNIQYF
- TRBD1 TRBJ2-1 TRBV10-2 TGCGCCAGCAATGGACAGGGGTCCTACAATGAGCAGTTCTTC CASNGQGSYNEQFF
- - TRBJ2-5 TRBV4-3 TGCGCCAGCAGTCTTAGACAGGCGAAACCTCAAGAGACCCAGTACTTC CASSLRQAKPQETQYF
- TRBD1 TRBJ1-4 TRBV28 TGTGCCAGCACCACAGGGGGGGCTGAAAAACTGTTTTTT CASTTGGAEKLFF
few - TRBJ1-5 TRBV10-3 TGTGCCATCAGTGAGTCGATCCTCAGCAATCAGCCCCAGCATTTT CAISESILSNQPQHF
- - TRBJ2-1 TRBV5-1 TGCGCCAGCAGCTTCACCTACAATGAGCAGTTCTTC CASSFTYNEQFF
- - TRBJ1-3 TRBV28 TGTGCCAGCAGTTTATGGCCAACCGGAAACACCATATATTTT CASSLWPTGNTIYF
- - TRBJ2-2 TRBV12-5 TGTGCTAGTGGTCGGGGTCTTAGCACCGGGGAGCTGTTTTTT CASGRGLSTGELFF
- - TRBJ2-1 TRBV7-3 TGTGCCAGCAGCGGATCCTACAATGAGCAGTTCTTC CASSGSYNEQFF
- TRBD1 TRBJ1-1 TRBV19 TGTGCCAGTAGTCTAGACAGGGTCCGGATGAACACTGAAGCTTTCTTT CASSLDRVRMNTEAFF
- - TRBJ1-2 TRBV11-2 TGTGCCAGCAGCTTAGGAACGGACTATGGCTACACCTTC CASSLGTDYGYTF
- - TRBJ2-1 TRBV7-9 TGTGCCAGCACCCTAAGAACCGCTAGTGGAATCGGTGAGCAGTTCTTC CASTLRTASGIGEQFF
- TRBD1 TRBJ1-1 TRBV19 TGTGCCAGTAATGTACAGGGGGCGCGATCTGAAGCTTTCTTT CASNVQGARSEAFF
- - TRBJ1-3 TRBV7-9 TGTGCCAGCAGCTCCCTGGGGCCTAGCTCTGGAAACACCATATATTTT CASSSLGPSSGNTIYF
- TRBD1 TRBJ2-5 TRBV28 TGTGCCAGCAGTCCTTCGGAATTAGGACAGGGGTTAGAGACCCAGTACTTC CASSPSELGQGLETQYF
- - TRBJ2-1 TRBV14 TGTGCCAGCAGCCAAGGGATTAGCTCCTACAATGAGCAGTTCTTC CASSQGISSYNEQFF
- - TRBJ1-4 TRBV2 TGTGCCAGCAGCGGACAGACAACTAATGAAAAACTGTTTTTT CASSGQTTNEKLFF
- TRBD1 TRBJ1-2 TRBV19 TGTGCCTCGTCCGAACAGGGGAACTATGGCTACACCTTC CASSEQGNYGYTF
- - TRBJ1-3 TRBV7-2 TGTGCCAGCAGCCCTCAAGCGGGCTCTGGAAACACCATATATTTT CASSPQAGSGNTIYF
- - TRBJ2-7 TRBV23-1 TGCGCCAGCAGTCCCTCGGGTGGGTACGAGCAGTACTTC CASSPSGGYEQYF